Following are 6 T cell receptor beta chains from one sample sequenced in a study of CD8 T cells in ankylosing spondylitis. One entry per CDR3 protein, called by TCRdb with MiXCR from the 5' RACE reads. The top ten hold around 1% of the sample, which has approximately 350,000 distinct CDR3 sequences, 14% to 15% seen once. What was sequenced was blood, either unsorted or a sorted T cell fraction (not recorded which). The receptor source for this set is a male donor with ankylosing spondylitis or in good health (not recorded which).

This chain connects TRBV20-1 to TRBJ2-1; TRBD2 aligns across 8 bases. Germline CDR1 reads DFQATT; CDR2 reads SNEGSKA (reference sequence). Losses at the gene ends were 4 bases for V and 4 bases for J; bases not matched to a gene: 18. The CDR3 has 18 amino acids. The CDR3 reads CSANPTGGGRGAYNEQFF. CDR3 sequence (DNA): TGCAGTGCTAACCCCACGGGAGGGGGGCGAGGGGCTTACAATGAGCAGTTCTTC.

This CDR3 is CATAIGIQETQYF. The CDR3 DNA sequence: TGCGCCACCGCGATAGGCATACAAGAGACCCAGTACTTC. The chain employs TRBV10-2 and TRBJ2-5; unclear D gene. This CDR3 is 13 amino acids long. Germline V gene sequence: CDR1 WSHSY, CDR2 SAAADI. V was pared by 10 bases and J by 2 bases, with 14 bases between.

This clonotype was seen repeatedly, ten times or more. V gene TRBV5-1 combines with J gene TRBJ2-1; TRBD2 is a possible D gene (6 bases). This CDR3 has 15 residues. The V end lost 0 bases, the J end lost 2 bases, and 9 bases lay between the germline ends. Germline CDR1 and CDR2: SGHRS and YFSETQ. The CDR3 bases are TGCGCCAGCAGCTTGGGCGGGATAGCCTACAATGAGCAGTTCTTC. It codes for CASSLGGIAYNEQFF.

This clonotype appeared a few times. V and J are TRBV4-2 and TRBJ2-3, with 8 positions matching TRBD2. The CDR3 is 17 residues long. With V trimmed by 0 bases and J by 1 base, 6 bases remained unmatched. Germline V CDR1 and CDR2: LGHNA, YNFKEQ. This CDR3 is CASSQEPGTRGTDTQYF. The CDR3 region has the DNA TGTGCCAGCAGCCAAGAACCCGGGACTAGGGGCACAGATACGCAGTATTTT.

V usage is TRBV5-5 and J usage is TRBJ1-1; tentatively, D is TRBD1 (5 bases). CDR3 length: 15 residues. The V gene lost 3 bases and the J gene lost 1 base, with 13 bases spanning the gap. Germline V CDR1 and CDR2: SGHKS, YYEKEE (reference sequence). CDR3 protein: CASSWGGQANTEAFF. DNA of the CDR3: TGTGCCAGCAGCTGGGGCGGTCAGGCGAACACTGAAGCTTTCTTT.

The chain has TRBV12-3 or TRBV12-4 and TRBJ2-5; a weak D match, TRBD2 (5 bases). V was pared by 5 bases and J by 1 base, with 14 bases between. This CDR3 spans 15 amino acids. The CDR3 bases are TGTGCCAGCAGTCTTCCAGGCGGGTTCCAAGAGACCCAGTACTTC. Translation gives CASSLPGGFQETQYF.